This T cell receptor beta chain was recorded in a study of blood T cell repertoires in COVID-19. The wider study: Collection of acute and convalescent COVID-19 samples took place in the United States, Italy and Spain. Sample material is recorded as cDNA or gDNA derived from T cells, B-cell-depleted T cells, or PBMCs.

Methods used by the authors: Amplification from reference gene primers served as the basis for estimated nucleated cell counts. Some clones are missing from TCRdb's copy, which holds only in-frame ones; the method was immunoSEQ multiplex PCR. For V, J and clone size, that table is used; D and trimming come from the DNA. The table shows about 230,000 clones, with about 80% occurring only once. This sequence originates from a woman aged 45-65 years with acute or convalescent COVID-19. Sequenced sample: peripheral blood.

The CDR3 here is CASSDSRTVRGNQPQHF. The CDR3 DNA reads TGTGCCAGCAGTGACTCGAGGACAGTAAGGGGCAATCAGCCCCAGCATTTT. The chain uses TRBV6-4 and TRBJ1-5; TRBD1 might be the D (6 bases). CDR3 length: 17 residues. V lost 0 bases, J lost 2 bases, and 14 bases lay in between. The germline V gene encodes CDR1 MRHNA and CDR2 SNTAGT.